What follows are 10 T cell receptor beta chains derived from one specimen sequenced in a study of shared clonotypes between healthy human individuals. Clones were read by immunoSEQ multiplex PCR, and TCRdb kept only the in-frame ones, dropping some. The sample records approximately 1.4 million clones, approximately 98% being singletons. Input material: naive CD4+ T cells sorted from blood. Subset meaning: CD45RA+ positively selected. The receptors stem from a man aged 25 to 40 in good health.

The J gene is TRBJ2-7, the V gene TRBV19; the match to TRBD2 covers 10 bases. J gave up 2 bases and V 5 bases, and 9 bases lay outside the gene matches. Germline CDR1 LNHDA, CDR2 SQIVND (reference sequence). There are 16 residues in the CDR3. For the CDR3, the DNA is TGTGCCAGTAGTGAAAGCGGGAGGGCCAACACCTACGAGCAGTACTTC. Amino acid sequence: CASSESGRANTYEQYF.

This clone has a single count. The chain has TRBV18 and TRBJ2-7, with a possible D match to TRBD1 (6 bases). CDR1 and CDR2 (germline): KGHSH, LQKENI. V was shortened by 6 bases and J by 3 bases, with 15 bases between the two germline ends. The CDR3 extends over 14 amino acids. The DNA for the CDR3 is TGTGCCAGCTCTCGGACAGATTTCAGCTACGAGCAGTACTTC. Translated: CASSRTDFSYEQYF.

V gene TRBV30 combines with J gene TRBJ2-2, with 9 bases fitting TRBD2. After removal of 4 bases from V and 6 bases from J, the junction contained 6 bases not matched to a gene. CDR3 size: 14 residues. Germline CDR1 GTSNPN, CDR2 SVGIG (reference sequence). The CDR3 DNA sequence: TGTGCCTGGAAGGGACTAGCTGGGGCCGGGGAGCTGTTTTTT. It translates to CAWKGLAGAGELFF.

The genes are TRBV6-5 and TRBJ2-7; no firm D call. This CDR3 region has 15 residues. Germline V lookup: CDR1 MNHEY, CDR2 SVGAGI. Between the trimmed V and J ends, which lost 4 bases and 3 bases, there was a span of 16 bases. The CDR3 loop reads CASSSPGRVSYEQYF. The DNA of the CDR3 is TGTGCCAGCAGTTCCCCGGGCCGGGTGAGCTACGAGCAGTACTTC.

The chain links TRBV6-6 to TRBJ1-1; D is uncertain. The CDR3 length is 12 residues. Germline CDR1 is MNHNY and CDR2 is SVGAGI (reference sequence). The ends were cut back, 0 bases at V and 3 bases at J, with 2 bases in the middle. CDR3 nucleotide sequence: TGTGCCAGCAGTTACTCCGACACTGAAGCTTTCTTT. This codes for CASSYSDTEAFF.

The rearrangement joins TRBV9 to TRBJ2-7, with TRBD1 identical over 8 bases. Germline-derived CDR1 and CDR2 are SGDLS and YYNGEE. V lost 0 bases, J lost 0 bases, and 8 bases stayed unmatched. The CDR3 is 17 amino acids. CDR3 sequence reads: CASSVALQGANSYEQYF. The CDR3 DNA sequence: TGTGCCAGCAGCGTAGCGCTTCAGGGGGCTAACTCCTACGAGCAGTACTTC.

The J gene is TRBJ2-7, the V gene TRBV27; no definite D call. V lost 3 bases to trimming and J lost 3 bases, with 15 bases between them. Germline V CDR1 and CDR2: MNHEY, SMNVEV (reference sequence). CDR3 size: 15 residues. CDR3 protein: CASSFRGDVDYEQYF. The CDR3 region has the DNA TGTGCCAGCAGTTTCCGAGGCGATGTGGACTACGAGCAGTACTTC.

The V gene is TRBV7-2, the J gene TRBJ2-2; TRBD2 aligns across 7 bases. The CDR3 runs 16 residues. The V segment lost 2 bases and the J segment 6 bases; nucleotides outside the gene matches: 9. CDR1 and CDR2 (germline): SGHTA, FQGNSA. This CDR3 reads CASSLSSGASAGELFF. CDR3 DNA: TGTGCCAGCAGCTTATCCAGCGGGGCCAGCGCCGGGGAGCTGTTTTTT.

V usage is TRBV7-9 and J usage is TRBJ2-7; 12 positions agree with TRBD1. V shed 5 bases and J 5 bases; nucleotides not matched to a gene: 4. Germline V gene data show CDR1 as SEHNR and CDR2 as FQNEAQ (reference sequence). CDR3 size: 14 residues. DNA for the CDR3: TGTGCCAGCAGCGTGGGACAGGGGGCTGACGAGCAGTACTTC. It translates to CASSVGQGADEQYF.

In its sample, this clone was seen once. This chain links TRBV5-4 with TRBJ2-7, with 7 nucleotides matching TRBD2. The CDR3 covers 14 residues. Trimming took 7 bases from V and 7 from J; bases not matched to a gene: 14. Germline values: CDR1 SGHNT, CDR2 YYREEE (reference sequence). The CDR3 protein is CASRKRDIVEEQYF. CDR3 in DNA: TGTGCCAGCCGGAAGCGGGATATCGTTGAGGAGCAGTACTTC.